The next 5 T cell receptor beta chains were all read from a single sample in a study of Ad26.COV2.S vaccination and SARS-CoV-2 variants. Produced via immunoSEQ multiplex PCR; TCRdb's table is partial and in-frame only. The repertoire includes 380,000 or so clones, 83% of them detected once, and just under 7.5% sits in the top ten. The treatment denotes: about 20 received Ad26.COV2.S at low or high dose, single or two shots; 5 received placebo; per-sample allocation not given. Samples came from day 63 after the first vaccine or placebo injection. The sample consisted of peripheral blood, taken in a trial of Ad26.COV2.S vaccine versus placebo. Receptors were obtained from a person between 18 and 65 years old who received the Ad26.COV2.S COVID-19 vaccine or a placebo.

The chain is built from TRBV6-5 and TRBJ2-7; D gene ambiguous. The germline V gene encodes CDR1 MNHEY and CDR2 SVGAGI. V was pared by 9 bases and J by 2 bases, with 17 bases between. The CDR3 is 14 amino acids. CDR3 sequence (DNA): TGTGCCAGTACAACTGCCACTCTTCCCTACGAGCAGTACTTC. Its protein product is CASTTATLPYEQYF.

The J gene is TRBJ2-1, the V gene TRBV30, with TRBD2 matching 8 bases. V shed 8 bases and J 12 bases; nucleotides not matched to a gene: 12. The length of the CDR3 is 12 residues. Germline V gene data show CDR1 as GTSNPN and CDR2 as SVGIG (reference sequence). CDR3 loop: CAGPGTRWSQFF. The CDR3 DNA follows: TGTGCCGGCCCCGGGACTAGGTGGTCGCAGTTCTTC.

CDR3 region: CASSLNRVGAGELFF. DNA of the CDR3: TGCGCCAGCAGCCTGAACAGGGTCGGGGCCGGGGAGCTGTTTTTT. The chain has TRBV5-1 and TRBJ2-2, with D possibly TRBD1 on 6 matching bases. This CDR3 is 15 amino acids long. V dropped 4 bases and J dropped 6 bases, with 16 bases sitting between them. Germline V CDR1 and CDR2: SGHRS, YFSETQ.

The CDR3 region is CASGQREGLPPYNEQFF. In DNA form, the CDR3 reads TGTGCCAGCGGACAGCGGGAGGGCCTTCCGCCCTACAATGAGCAGTTCTTC. V usage is TRBV27 and J usage is TRBJ2-1, with 10 positions matching TRBD2. Germline V lookup: CDR1 MNHEY, CDR2 SMNVEV (reference sequence). V was pared by 8 bases and J by 2 bases, with 12 bases of the junction left unmatched. CDR3 length equals 17 residues.

The table lists this clone with a few counts. The chain combines TRBV19 with TRBJ1-1; the D gene is possibly TRBD1 (6 bases). This CDR3 has 15 residues. CDR1 is LNHDA, CDR2 SQIVND, per germline (reference sequence). V gave up 2 bases and J gave up 4 bases, with 14 bases separating them. CDR3 nucleotides: TGTGCCAGTAGTATACCTGTAAGAGGGGGCACTGAAGCTTTCTTT. This translates into CASSIPVRGGTEAFF.